This is a list of T cell receptor beta chains from one sample in a study of Graves' ophthalmopathy and Graves' hyperthyroidism. TCRdb passed the multiplex PCR reads through MiXCR, listing each CDR3 protein once. Of about 150,000 distinct CDR3 sequences listed, 30% to 45% are singletons. What was sequenced was peripheral blood. These receptors all stem from a woman between 40 and 55 years old with Graves' ophthalmopathy. The CDR3 runs from the conserved cysteine through the conserved F or W. The D gene is left open where the match is weak. The size field is filled for only some rows; it gives once, few, many or a size class.

clone_size: many; j_call: TRBJ1-5; v_call: TRBV28; d_call: .; cdr3_aa: CASSLSRRISNQPQHF; cdr3_nt: TGTGCCAGCAGTTTATCCCGGCGGATTAGCAATCAGCCCCAGCATTTT
clone_size: .; j_call: TRBJ2-7; v_call: TRBV6-1; d_call: TRBD1; cdr3_aa: CASITGGGEQYF; cdr3_nt: TGTGCCAGCATAACAGGGGGCGGTGAGCAGTACTTC
clone_size: many; j_call: TRBJ1-5; v_call: TRBV6-2/TRBV6-3; d_call: .; cdr3_aa: CASGLNGGDNQPQHF; cdr3_nt: TGTGCCAGCGGCCTGAACGGGGGGGACAACCAGCCCCAGCATTTT
clone_size: many; j_call: TRBJ2-2; v_call: TRBV29-1; d_call: .; cdr3_aa: CSVESFAGLDTGELFF; cdr3_nt: TGCAGCGTTGAGAGTTTCGCAGGGCTCGACACCGGGGAGCTGTTTTTT
clone_size: many; j_call: TRBJ1-5; v_call: TRBV4-1; d_call: TRBD1; cdr3_aa: CASSQDRETGNQPQHF; cdr3_nt: TGCGCCAGCAGCCAAGACAGGGAGACAGGGAATCAGCCCCAGCATTTT
clone_size: many; j_call: TRBJ1-1; v_call: TRBV18; d_call: .; cdr3_aa: CASSPVVWVGNEAFF; cdr3_nt: TGTGCCAGCTCACCAGTTGTCTGGGTCGGGAATGAAGCTTTCTTT
clone_size: .; j_call: TRBJ1-6; v_call: TRBV7-2; d_call: TRBD1; cdr3_aa: CASSQQGAHSPLHF; cdr3_nt: TGTGCCAGCAGCCAACAGGGGGCACATTCACCCCTCCACTTT
clone_size: .; j_call: TRBJ2-2; v_call: TRBV7-8; d_call: TRBD1; cdr3_aa: CASSLTGQGANTGELFF; cdr3_nt: TGTGCCAGCAGCCTAACTGGACAGGGGGCGAACACCGGGGAGCTGTTTTTT
clone_size: many; j_call: TRBJ2-7; v_call: TRBV6-6; d_call: TRBD1; cdr3_aa: CASLDRGLSYEQYF; cdr3_nt: TGTGCCAGCTTGGACAGGGGACTCTCCTACGAGCAGTACTTC
clone_size: many; j_call: TRBJ2-6; v_call: TRBV27; d_call: TRBD2; cdr3_aa: CASSLRLAGVVGANVLTF; cdr3_nt: TGTGCCAGCAGTTTACGACTAGCGGGAGTTGTTGGGGCCAACGTCCTGACTTTC
clone_size: once; j_call: TRBJ1-5; v_call: TRBV27; d_call: .; cdr3_aa: CASNRHTSNQPQHF; cdr3_nt: TGTGCCAGCAACCGACACACTAGCAATCAGCCCCAGCATTTT
clone_size: many; j_call: TRBJ2-7; v_call: TRBV12-3/TRBV12-4; d_call: .; cdr3_aa: CASSLLHTYEQYF; cdr3_nt: TGTGCCAGCAGTCTCTTGCACACCTACGAGCAGTACTTC
clone_size: many; j_call: TRBJ2-6; v_call: TRBV27; d_call: .; cdr3_aa: CASSSLGSGANVLTF; cdr3_nt: TGTGCCAGCAGTTCACTAGGTTCTGGGGCCAACGTCCTGACTTTC
clone_size: many; j_call: TRBJ2-5; v_call: TRBV7-7; d_call: .; cdr3_aa: CASSLLSSGGETQYF; cdr3_nt: TGTGCTAGCAGCTTATTAAGTTCTGGAGGGGAGACCCAGTACTTC
clone_size: many; j_call: TRBJ2-5; v_call: TRBV27; d_call: .; cdr3_aa: CASTTGRWEGETQYF; cdr3_nt: TGTGCCAGCACAACAGGGAGGTGGGAAGGGGAGACCCAGTACTTC
clone_size: many; j_call: TRBJ1-2; v_call: TRBV6-2/TRBV6-3; d_call: .; cdr3_aa: CASRPGQTYGYTF; cdr3_nt: TGTGCCAGCAGACCGGGGCAGACCTATGGCTACACCTTC
clone_size: once; j_call: TRBJ2-5; v_call: TRBV28; d_call: TRBD2; cdr3_aa: CASTLTSGLGETQYF; cdr3_nt: TGTGCCAGCACCCTGACTAGCGGGTTGGGGGAGACCCAGTACTTC
clone_size: many; j_call: TRBJ1-1; v_call: TRBV5-6; d_call: .; cdr3_aa: CASSLELSYNTEAFF; cdr3_nt: TGTGCCAGCAGCTTGGAGTTGTCATACAACACTGAAGCTTTCTTT
clone_size: once; j_call: TRBJ1-5; v_call: TRBV12-3/TRBV12-4; d_call: .; cdr3_aa: CASRDPRGSNQPQHF; cdr3_nt: TGTGCCAGCAGAGACCCACGGGGGAGCAATCAGCCCCAGCATTTT
clone_size: few; j_call: TRBJ1-2; v_call: TRBV28; d_call: TRBD1; cdr3_aa: CASSPGTGASRSYTF; cdr3_nt: TGTGCCAGCAGTCCAGGGACAGGGGCTAGTAGGAGCTACACCTTC
clone_size: many; j_call: TRBJ2-7; v_call: TRBV27; d_call: .; cdr3_aa: CASSSMTGPYEQYF; cdr3_nt: TGTGCCAGCAGTTCCATGACAGGACCCTACGAGCAGTACTTC
clone_size: many; j_call: TRBJ2-7; v_call: TRBV6-5; d_call: TRBD1; cdr3_aa: CASSLQGAEQYF; cdr3_nt: TGTGCCAGCAGTTTACAGGGGGCCGAGCAGTACTTC
clone_size: many; j_call: TRBJ2-5; v_call: TRBV7-2; d_call: .; cdr3_aa: CASSSNRVLETQYF; cdr3_nt: TGTGCCAGCAGCTCGAACAGGGTTTTAGAGACCCAGTACTTC
clone_size: few; j_call: TRBJ2-7; v_call: TRBV12-3/TRBV12-4; d_call: .; cdr3_aa: CASSLQGLSEQYF; cdr3_nt: TGTGCCAGCAGTTTACAGGGTCTGTCCGAGCAGTACTTC
clone_size: .; j_call: TRBJ1-5; v_call: TRBV6-2/TRBV6-3; d_call: .; cdr3_aa: CASRSIQGVNNQPQHF; cdr3_nt: TGTGCCAGCAGATCCATACAGGGCGTTAACAATCAGCCCCAGCATTTT
clone_size: many; j_call: TRBJ2-5; v_call: TRBV11-2; d_call: .; cdr3_aa: CASSPTLETQYF; cdr3_nt: TGTGCCAGCAGCCCTACCTTGGAGACCCAGTACTTC
clone_size: .; j_call: TRBJ1-1; v_call: TRBV7-9; d_call: .; cdr3_aa: CASSGVLPAATEAFF; cdr3_nt: TGTGCCAGCAGCGGGGTCCTACCCGCCGCCACTGAAGCTTTCTTT